The 21 T cell receptor beta chains given below trace back to one sample, sequenced in a study of T cells in Graves' hyperthyroidism and ophthalmopathy. Template material for amplifying TCR beta CDR3 regions consisted of RNA transcripts. Primed by the HTBI set, a first-round RT-PCR was run on the TCR CDR3. MiXCR, run by TCRdb on the multiplex PCR reads, gives a single entry per CDR3 protein. Of 250,000 to 400,000 distinct CDR3 sequences detected, roughly an eighth appear once; the ten largest clones hold 30% to 35%. Sequencing was carried out using blood. These receptors were obtained from a woman aged 40 to 50 with Graves' ophthalmopathy.

This clonotype was observed at least ten times. The chain links TRBV11-2 to TRBJ2-1, with 12 positions matching TRBD2. Germline V gene lookup returns CDR1 SGHAT and CDR2 FQNNGV. CDR3 length: 16 amino acids. V lost 5 bases, J lost 8 bases, and 10 bases stayed unmatched. The CDR3 is CASSPPSGRARHEQFF. The DNA of the CDR3 is TGTGCCAGCAGCCCACCTAGCGGGAGGGCCCGACATGAGCAGTTCTTC.

This clonotype was seen ten or more times. The chain recombines TRBV11-2 with TRBJ2-5, with D unclear. Trimming removed 4 bases at V and 1 base at J, with 16 bases between. Germline CDR1 is SGHAT and CDR2 is FQNNGV. The CDR3 extends over 16 amino acids. The CDR3 sequence is CASSSNGGRFQETQYF. CDR3 nucleotide sequence: TGTGCCAGCAGCTCCAACGGCGGACGTTTCCAAGAGACCCAGTACTTC.

Ten or more counts support this clonotype. V gene TRBV6-6 combines with J gene TRBJ2-5, with 8 bases matching TRBD1. With 2 bases clipped from V and 6 bases from J, the junction kept 8 bases outside the gene matches. Looked up from germline, CDR1 is MNHNY and CDR2 is SVGAGI (reference sequence). The CDR3 totals 15 residues. CDR3 in amino acids: CASSYVRTGRKTQYF. The CDR3 DNA sequence: TGTGCCAGCAGTTACGTAAGGACAGGGAGAAAGACCCAGTACTTC.

CDR3 residues: CASRLRDSPTYF. The CDR3 region has the DNA TGTGCCAGCAGGCTCCGGGACTCCCCGACTTACTTC. This chain connects TRBV6-2 or TRBV6-3 to TRBJ2-5, with D possibly matching TRBD2 (6 bases). CDR3 length: 12 residues. The V end was cut by 6 bases, the J end by 14 bases, with 19 bases between. Germline assignment: CDR1 MNHEY and CDR2 SVGEGT.

This clonotype occurred a few times. The rearrangement joins TRBV20-1 to TRBJ1-2, with 8 nucleotides matching TRBD1. V was pared by 5 bases and J by 8 bases, with 7 bases of the junction left unmatched. Germline V gene lookup returns CDR1 DFQATT and CDR2 SNEGSKA (reference sequence). This CDR3 is built from 12 residues. The CDR3 DNA sequence: TGCAGTGCTGAAGACAGGGGTCGCGGCTACACCTTC. Its protein is CSAEDRGRGYTF.

In its sample, this clonotype was seen many times. J is TRBJ1-2 and V is TRBV20-1, with D perhaps matching TRBD1 (5 bases). The germline gives CDR1 DFQATT, CDR2 SNEGSKA (reference sequence). V lost 0 bases, J lost 7 bases, and 15 bases lay in between. The CDR3 covers 14 residues. The CDR3: CSAREKQASAGYTF. The DNA of the CDR3 is TGCAGTGCTAGAGAGAAACAGGCGTCCGCTGGCTACACCTTC.

Ten or more counts support this clonotype. V gene TRBV2 combines with J gene TRBJ2-6; weak D call: TRBD2 (5 bases). Germline CDR1 reads SNHLY; CDR2 reads FYNNEI. This CDR3 has 14 amino acids. The V and J ends lost 11 bases and 0 bases respectively, with 11 bases between them. The CDR3 nucleotides read TGTGCCGGGAACGGGGACTCTGGGGCCAACGTCCTGACTTTC. This codes for CAGNGDSGANVLTF.

The table lists this clonotype with many counts. The chain is built from TRBV12-3 or TRBV12-4 and TRBJ2-7, with unresolved D. The CDR3 runs to 14 residues. V dropped 2 bases and J dropped 2 bases, with 10 bases sitting between them. CDR3 nucleotide sequence: TGTGCCAGCAGTTTAACGGGCAGTACCTACGAGCAGTACTTC. Its translation: CASSLTGSTYEQYF.

The chain couples TRBV14 to TRBJ2-2; D perhaps matches TRBD2 (7 bases). The CDR3 runs 16 residues. Per the germline V gene, CDR1 is SGHDN and CDR2 is FVKESK. With 1 base removed from V and 7 bases from J, the gap between germline ends came to 16 bases. The CDR3 loop reads CASSQGVRGGDGELFF. CDR3 bases: TGTGCCAGCAGCCAAGGCGTAAGGGGGGGCGACGGGGAGCTGTTTTTT.

In its sample, this clonotype was seen a few times. The chain uses TRBV29-1 and TRBJ2-7; TRBD1 matches at 10 bases. This CDR3 comprises 13 residues. V dropped 7 bases and J dropped 2; count of bases not matched to a gene: 5. Germline loops: CDR1 SQVTM, CDR2 ANQGSEA. This CDR3 reads CSGGGQGTYEQYF. The DNA for the CDR3 is TGCAGCGGGGGGGGACAGGGGACCTACGAGCAGTACTTC.

This clonotype was counted a few times. V usage is TRBV20-1 and J usage is TRBJ2-1; 9 bases fit TRBD2. CDR1 is DFQATT, CDR2 SNEGSKA, per germline (reference sequence). The CDR3 has 18 amino acids. Here the CDR3 reads CGVPSGGYPLNFYNEQFF. DNA for the CDR3: TGCGGTGTCCCGAGCGGGGGGTATCCGCTTAACTTCTACAATGAGCAGTTCTTC.

This clonotype was observed a few times. The chain uses TRBV7-2 and TRBJ2-1; D not certain. The CDR3 consists of 14 residues. Germline V gene data show CDR1 as SGHTA and CDR2 as FQGNSA. Trimming removed 6 bases from V and 1 base from J, with 10 bases in between. CDR3 nucleotides: TGTGCCAGCAGTACTTCTTCTTCCTACAATGAGCAGTTCTTC. Its translation: CASSTSSSYNEQFF.

This clonotype was detected only a few times. The gene calls are TRBV19 and TRBJ2-7; D may correspond to TRBD1 or TRBD2 (5 bases each). V dropped 6 bases and J dropped 4 bases, with 10 bases sitting between them. Germline CDR1 reads LNHDA; CDR2 reads SQIVND (reference sequence). The CDR3 runs 12 residues. This CDR3 is CASRGTMYEQYF. Here the CDR3 DNA reads TGTGCCAGTAGGGGGACGATGTACGAGCAGTACTTC.

This clonotype turned up a few times. This rearrangement joins TRBV12-5 to TRBJ2-3; 11 bases align to TRBD2. The CDR3 runs to 15 residues. Germline CDR1 and CDR2: LGHNT and FRNRAP. V lost 1 base and J lost 10; bases outside the gene matches: 7. The DNA for the CDR3 is TGTGCTAGTGGTTTGGGGCTAGCGGGGGGTTCGTCGCAGTATTTT. Residues: CASGLGLAGGSSQYF. Full variable domain (missing parts from reference TRBV12-5 and TRBJ2-3): DARVTQTPRHKVTEMGQEVTMRCQPILGHNTVFWYRQTMMQGLELLAYFRNRAPLDDSGMPKDRFSAEMPDATLATLKIQPSEPRDSAVYFCASGLGLAGGSSQYFGPGTRLTVL.

Many counts were recorded for this clonotype. V is TRBV3-1 and J is TRBJ1-1; 7 bases are a match to TRBD1. There are 15 residues in the CDR3. The ends lost 1 base at V and 1 base at J; junction bases unmatched: 3. Looked up from germline, CDR1 is LGHDT and CDR2 is YNNKEL (reference sequence). The CDR3 DNA reads as TGTGCCAGCAGCCAAGCCGGGACAGAGAACACTGAAGCTTTCTTT. The encoded protein is CASSQAGTENTEAFF.

This clonotype has a handful of counts. This chain connects TRBV13 to TRBJ2-1; 7 bases align to TRBD2. The CDR3 has 13 amino acids. The germline V gene encodes CDR1 PRHDT and CDR2 FYEKMQ (reference sequence). The J segment lost 8 bases and the V segment lost 4 bases, leaving 5 bases of the junction unmatched. The CDR3 reads CASSWEGSDEQFF. CDR3 in DNA: TGTGCCAGCAGCTGGGAGGGCTCAGATGAGCAGTTCTTC. Combining the CDR3 with reference TRBV13 and TRBJ2-1 gives the whole variable domain AAGVIQSPRHLIKEKRETATLKCYPIPRHDTVYWYQQGPGQDPQFLISFYEKMQSDKGSIPDRFSAQQFSDYHSELNMSSLELGDSALYFCASSWEGSDEQFFGPGTRLTVL.

This clonotype was seen repeatedly, ten times or more. The chain recombines TRBV7-2 with TRBJ2-7, with unresolved D. V was cut by 4 bases and J by 4 bases, with 14 bases left in between. Per the germline V gene, CDR1 is SGHTA and CDR2 is FQGNSA. The CDR3 has 14 amino acids. The CDR3 DNA reads as TGTGCCAGCAGCTCGAATCGGGCGGCATACGAGCAGTACTTC. Its translation: CASSSNRAAYEQYF.

The chain is built from TRBV6-2 or TRBV6-3 and TRBJ2-5; D is perhaps TRBD2 (6 bases). Trimming pared 6 bases from V and 0 bases from J, leaving 20 bases between. This CDR3 region has 17 residues. The germline gives CDR1 MNHEY, CDR2 SVGEGT. The CDR3 bases are TGTGCCAGCAGGGGAAGGAGGGGATGGGGAAACCAAGAGACCCAGTACTTC. This gives the protein CASRGRRGWGNQETQYF.

The chain links TRBV5-1 to TRBJ2-1; 13 nucleotides agree with TRBD2. Germline lookup yields CDR1 SGHRS and CDR2 YFSETQ. J gave up 2 bases and V 5 bases, and 4 bases lay outside the gene matches. CDR3 length: 16 amino acids. CDR3 sequence reads: CASSFTSGGAYNEQFF. CDR3 bases: TGCGCCAGCAGTTTTACTAGCGGGGGGGCCTACAATGAGCAGTTCTTC.

This clonotype appeared many times. The rearrangement uses TRBV20-1 and TRBJ2-3; 9 nucleotides agree with TRBD2. The length of the CDR3 is 14 residues. Germline V gene sequence: CDR1 DFQATT, CDR2 SNEGSKA (reference sequence). Germline trimming cut 3 bases from V and 2 bases from J; bases unmatched to any gene: 3. The CDR3 DNA reads TGCAGTGCTAGCGGACTAGCGCTCACAGATACGCAGTATTTT. This translates into CSASGLALTDTQYF.

In this sample, this clonotype turned up many times. The V call is TRBV2, the J call TRBJ1-2; tentatively, D is TRBD1 (5 bases). This CDR3 is 13 amino acids long. V lost 6 bases and J 3 bases, leaving 11 bases between the germline ends. CDR1 is SNHLY, CDR2 FYNNEI, per germline. The CDR3 nucleotides read TGTGCCAGCAGAAGGGGACTGTACTATGGCTACACCTTC. Residues: CASRRGLYYGYTF.